This T cell receptor (beta chain) stems from a study of blood T cell repertoires in COVID-19. On the study more broadly: Spain, Italy and the United States supplied samples that represented acute and convalescent COVID-19. PBMCs, B-cell-depleted T cells, or T cells provided the cDNA or gDNA that made up the material.

Trimming stripped 5 bases from V and 2 bases from J, with 10 bases between. The CDR3 is made up of 13 amino acids. From germline, CDR1 is SGHAT and CDR2 FQNNGV. Residents of 24 US areas, aged roughly 18 to 89 years, made up the participants. Cohorts were assigned according to the clinical history that participants reported. Clones were sequenced by immunoSEQ multiplex PCR, and TCRdb holds only the in-frame ones, with some missing. The table has 200,000 to 300,000 clones, 86% seen once. This clonotype was obtained from a woman aged 45 to 65 who had recovered from COVID-19. The rearrangement uses TRBV11-2 and TRBJ2-7; a weak D match, TRBD2 (5 bases). The sequenced material came from PBMCs or T cells enriched from blood (not recorded which). As DNA, the CDR3 is TGTGCCAGCAGCCCGGGGAACGCCTACGAGCAGTACTTC. This gives the protein CASSPGNAYEQYF.